Listed below are T cell receptor beta chains from one sample, sequenced in a study of metastatic and nonmetastatic thyroid tumors. TCRdb reanalyzed the PCR reads with MiXCR. Seen here are 20,000 or so clones, 22% observed once, and the top ten hold less than 10%. The sample taken for sequencing was adjacent normal tissue. These receptor sequences come from a female donor with papillary thyroid cancer or a benign thyroid nodule (not recorded which). Some clones in this sample may be carry-over from other donors' samples. Both conserved end residues are part of each CDR3. D genes are given only for firm matches. Clone size, where shown, is once, few, many, or a class for clones that have expanded.

>NA|TRBV20-1|NA|TRBJ2-3
TGCAGTGCTAGGCTCCCGGCGCACCCAGATACGCAGTATTTT
CSARLPAHPDTQYF
>NA|TRBV24-1|NA|TRBJ2-2
TGTGCCACCAGTGATTCCCCCACCGGGGAGCTGTTTTTT
CATSDSPTGELFF
>TRBD2|TRBV19|few|TRBJ2-1
TGTGCCAGTAGTAGACCCGGGACTAGCGTCAATGAGCAGTTCTTC
CASSRPGTSVNEQFF
>NA|TRBV7-9|medium-sized|TRBJ2-7
TGTGCCAGCAGCTTAGCACATAGGGTCGAGCAGTACTTC
CASSLAHRVEQYF
>NA|TRBV20-1|many|TRBJ2-7
TGCAGTGCTGGGAGAGACAGGCGCGAGCAGTACTTC
CSAGRDRREQYF
>NA|TRBV19|NA|TRBJ1-4
TGTGCCAGTAGTATTAGGGGCGGTGAAAAACTGTTTTTT
CASSIRGGEKLFF
>NA|TRBV6-1|many|TRBJ1-5
TGTGCCAGCAGTGAAACGGGGGGACCCCAGCATTTT
CASSETGGPQHF
>TRBD1|TRBV7-3|medium-sized|TRBJ1-1
TGTGCCAGCAGCGTTGACCCGGGACAGGCGCCTTTCTTT
CASSVDPGQAPFF
>NA|TRBV19|few|TRBJ2-1
TGTGCCAGTAGTCTGGCGACATTTTACAATGAGCAGCTCTTC
CASSLATFYNEQLF
>NA|TRBV12-3/TRBV12-4|many|TRBJ2-7
TGTGCCAGCAGTTACCCGCAAAGCTCCTACGAGCAGTACTTC
CASSYPQSSYEQYF
>NA|TRBV27|few|TRBJ1-5
TGTGCCAGCAGCCGTATCCTGGGGGAAAATCAGCCCCAGCATTTT
CASSRILGENQPQHF
>NA|TRBV5-4|NA|TRBJ1-2
TGCGCCAGCAGCTTGGTCGAGGTGGCTGATGGCTACACCTTC
CASSLVEVADGYTF
>NA|TRBV5-1|NA|TRBJ1-1
TGCGCCAGCAGCCAGGACAGAAACACTGAAGCTTTCTTT
CASSQDRNTEAFF
>NA|TRBV12-3/TRBV12-4|NA|TRBJ1-2
TGTGCCAGCAGTTTCGGGGGCCCGAGTGGCTACACCTTC
CASSFGGPSGYTF
>NA|TRBV11-2|NA|TRBJ2-3
TGTGCCAGCAGCTTCTGGACGGCCGGAGAGAGTTTT
CASSFWTAGESF
>TRBD2|TRBV9|NA|TRBJ2-7
TGTGCCAGCAGCCCAGCGGGGTCCCTCTCCTACGAGCAGTACTTC
CASSPAGSLSYEQYF
>TRBD2|TRBV9|few|TRBJ2-1
TGTGCCAGCAGCGTAGGTCCTAGCGGGGGCGACAATGAGCAGTTCTTC
CASSVGPSGGDNEQFF
>NA|TRBV6-2/TRBV6-3|NA|TRBJ2-1
TGTGCCAGCAGTTACTTGGCCCTCACCTACAATGAGCAGTTCTTC
CASSYLALTYNEQFF
>NA|TRBV6-2/TRBV6-3|NA|TRBJ2-5
TGTGCCAGCAGTTACCAAGGGCGTGAGGCGGATACCCAGTACTTC
CASSYQGREADTQYF
>TRBD1|TRBV5-4|NA|TRBJ1-3
TGTGCCAGCAGCACGAACAGGGGGGACTCTGGAAACACCATATATTTT
CASSTNRGDSGNTIYF
>NA|TRBV19|few|TRBJ1-2
TGTGCCAGTAGTGGGACGACCCGACACTATGGCTACACCTTC
CASSGTTRHYGYTF